The present TCR beta chain was sequenced within a study of early T cells in non-severe SARS-CoV-2 infection. Attached unique molecular identifiers marked individual cDNA molecules. TCRdb independently ran MiXCR on the 5' RACE reads; one entry per CDR3 protein. Seen here are 50,000 or so distinct CDR3 sequences, 8% to 8.5% observed once, and the top ten hold approximately 8.8%. V was shortened by 2 bases and J by 7 bases, with 16 bases between the two germline ends. There are 14 residues in the CDR3. Germline CDR1 is SGHRS and CDR2 is YFSETQ. This TCR was sampled from an adult who was a healthcare worker with PCR-confirmed SARS-CoV-2 infection or an uninfected control (not recorded which). The genes are TRBV5-1 and TRBJ2-7; no definite D call. Sequencing was carried out using whole blood. The CDR3 bases are TGCGCCAGCAGCTTAGACACCGTCCCCTCTGAGCAGTACTTC. It translates to CASSLDTVPSEQYF.